This record concerns one TCR beta chain sequence. Its antigen is still unknown. Base qualities were left out, and no much larger clone turns up one base away. This entry belongs to a study of blood T cell repertoires in COVID-19 (dated by TCRdb to 2020 to 2021). With respect to the entire study: Samples from collaborators originated in the United States, Italy and Spain and spanned both the acute and convalescent phases of COVID-19. The prospective study material was composed of cDNA or gDNA derived from T cells, B-cell-depleted T cells, or PBMCs. The dataset comprised deeply sampled blood TCRbeta repertoires from subjects exposed to, actively infected with, or recovered from COVID-19. A freely available public database, intended as a resource for researchers studying the immune response to SARS-CoV-2, is where the repertoires were released. The samples were drawn from two sources: the first 160 participants of the ongoing ImmuneRACE study, and fewer than 1,500 subjects contributed by 6 global collaborators. A de-identified subject ID, COVID-19 status, age in years and sex were almost always included in the sample metadata. Where HLA class I and class II types were available, the types were taken from metadata supplied by the sample provider, not from assay-based typing. Broad study findings and their caveats: How much clinical and demographic metadata was included differed by source and by participant, and the metadata was provided uncurated.

Participants in the prospective study were aged about 18 to 90 years, lived in under 30 United States geographic areas, and enrolled through a virtual design. Cohort assignment in the prospective study relied on participant-reported clinical history from a screening survey and a study questionnaire. Recovered participants in ImmuneRACE Cohort 3 were defined as having two consecutive negative NP/OP PCR tests, clearance from a healthcare professional, or resolution of symptoms. In the prospective study, mobile phlebotomists collected whole blood, serum and a nasopharyngeal or oropharyngeal swab from each participant. Additional blood draws and questionnaires over a 2-month period could optionally be provided by prospective study participants. Prospective study blood samples were shipped either frozen or at room temperature before DNA extraction. Including the terminal cysteine and phenylalanine, the CDR3 comprises 12 residues. CDR3 DNA only is kept here, 36 bases in frame from base 1. V and J lose 5 bases and 3 bases, and a span of 8 bases separates them. Based on the germline V gene, the CDR1 and CDR2 sequences are MNHEY and SVGAGI.

The immunoSEQ Assay, a bias-controlled multiplex PCR, was used to amplify TCRbeta CDR3 regions from genomic DNA. The authors' analysis ran thus. The number of nucleated cells in each sample was estimated from the amplification of reference gene primers within the assay. To quantify the absolute abundance of each unique TCRbeta CDR3 rearrangement, sequence reads were collapsed and filtered. Productive Simpson clonality was computed per sample as the square root of Simpson's diversity index over productive rearrangements. This is the immuneACCESS table as TCRdb keeps it, with only in-frame sequences that have V and J called. A part of the clones is gone; compared with another copy, unresolved V genes explain less than half, and the rest is unexplained. For V, J and clone size, that table is used; D and trimming come from the DNA. The sample yields 150,000 to 200,000 clones; approximately 80% were counted once. The ten largest clones add up to 13% of the sample.

Material for sequencing was PBMCs or T cells enriched from blood (not recorded which). The sequence derives from a woman aged 55-70 years who had recovered from COVID-19. The sequence joins TRBV6-5 to TRBJ2-7, with the D gene not clear enough to name. The CDR3 reads CASSLQFYEQYF. The nucleotides read TGTGCCAGCAGTCTGCAGTTCTACGAGCAGTACTTC.